The TCR beta chain under discussion was sequenced for a study of T cells in tuberculosis. TCRdb's table, derived via immunoSEQ multiplex PCR, lists solely in-frame clones and lacks some. The sample holds 35,000 to 55,000 clones, about 95% seen once. This CDR3 has 16 residues. Looked up from germline, CDR1 is MGHRA and CDR2 is YSYEKL. The germline V and J ends were trimmed by 4 bases and 0 bases, with 13 bases remaining between them. Specimen: PBMCs. The chain combines TRBV4-1 with TRBJ2-1, with a weak D call TRBD1 (6 bases). The sequence was obtained from a donor between 10 and 35 years old with latent tuberculosis or without tuberculosis infection. CDR3 region: CASSPPGTRSYNEQFF. As DNA, the CDR3 is TGCGCCAGCAGCCCCCCAGGGACACGCTCCTACAATGAGCAGTTCTTC.